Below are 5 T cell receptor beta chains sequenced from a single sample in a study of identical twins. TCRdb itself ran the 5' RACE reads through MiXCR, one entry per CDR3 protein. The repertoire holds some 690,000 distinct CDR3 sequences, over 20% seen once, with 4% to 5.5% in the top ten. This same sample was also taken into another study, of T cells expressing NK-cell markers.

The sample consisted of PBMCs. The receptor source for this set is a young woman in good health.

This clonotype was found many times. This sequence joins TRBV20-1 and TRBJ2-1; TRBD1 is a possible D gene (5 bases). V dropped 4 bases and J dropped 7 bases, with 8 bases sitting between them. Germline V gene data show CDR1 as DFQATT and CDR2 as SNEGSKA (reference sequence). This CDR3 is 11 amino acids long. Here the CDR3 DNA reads TGCAGTGCTAAGGGGTTGAATGAGCAGTTCTTC. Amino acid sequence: CSAKGLNEQFF.

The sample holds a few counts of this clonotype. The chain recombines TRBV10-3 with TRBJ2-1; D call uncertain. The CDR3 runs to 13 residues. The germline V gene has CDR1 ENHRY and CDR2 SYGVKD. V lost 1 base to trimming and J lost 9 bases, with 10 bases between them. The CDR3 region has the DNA TGTGCCATCAGTGAGTTACGCAGTCTTGAGCAGTTCTTC. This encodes CAISELRSLEQFF.

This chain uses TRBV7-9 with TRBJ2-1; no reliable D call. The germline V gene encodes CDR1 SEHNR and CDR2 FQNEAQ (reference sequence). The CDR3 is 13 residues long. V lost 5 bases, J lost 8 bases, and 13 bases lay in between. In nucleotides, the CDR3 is TGTGCCAGCAGCCCCGACTCGCGCCATGAGCAGTTCTTC. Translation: CASSPDSRHEQFF.

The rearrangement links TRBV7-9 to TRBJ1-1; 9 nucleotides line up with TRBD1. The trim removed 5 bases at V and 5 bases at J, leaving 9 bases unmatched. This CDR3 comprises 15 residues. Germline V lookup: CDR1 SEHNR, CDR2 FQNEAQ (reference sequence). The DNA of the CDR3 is TGTGCCAGCAGCAAGTCACAGGGGGCGTTTACTGAAGCTTTCTTT. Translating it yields CASSKSQGAFTEAFF.

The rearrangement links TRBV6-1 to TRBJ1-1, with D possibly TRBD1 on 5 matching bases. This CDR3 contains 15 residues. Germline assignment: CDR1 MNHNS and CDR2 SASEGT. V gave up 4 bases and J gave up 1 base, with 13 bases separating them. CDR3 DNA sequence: TGTGCCAGCAGTGGCGTTGGGGGAGCGAACACTGAAGCTTTCTTT. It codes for CASSGVGGANTEAFF.